These 7 T cell receptor beta chains came from one sample sequenced in a study of blood T cell repertoires in COVID-19. Assay: immunoSEQ multiplex PCR; the TCRdb copy retains only in-frame clones and omits some. The repertoire includes under 150,000 clones, around 80% of them detected once, and less than 8% sits in the top ten. Specimen: peripheral blood. The receptors were sampled from a man in his 70s with active or convalescent COVID-19.

The chain has TRBV28 and TRBJ2-1, with D possibly being TRBD1 (6 bases). The V gene's germline CDR1 is MDHEN and CDR2 SYDVKM. V dropped 6 bases and J dropped 7 bases, with 10 bases sitting between them. The CDR3 runs to 12 residues. The CDR3 region is CASRLQGNEQFF. CDR3 in DNA: TGTGCCAGCAGACTTCAGGGGAATGAGCAGTTCTTC. Full variable domain (outside the CDR3, taken from reference TRBV28 and TRBJ2-1): DVKVTQSSRYLVKRTGEKVFLECVQDMDHENMFWYRQDPGLGLRLIYFSYDVKMKEKGDIPEGYSVSREKKERFSLILESASTNQTSMYLCASRLQGNEQFFGPGTRLTVL.

The genes are TRBV5-5 and TRBJ2-3, with 7 bases matching TRBD1. The trim removed 2 bases at V and 3 bases at J, leaving 3 bases unmatched. From germline, CDR1 is SGHKS and CDR2 YYEKEE (reference sequence). The CDR3 is made up of 14 amino acids. The CDR3 region has the DNA TGTGCCAGCAGCTTCGGCAGGGGGACAGATACGCAGTATTTT. This sequence encodes CASSFGRGTDTQYF.

The chain joins TRBV5-1 to TRBJ2-7, with TRBD1 matching over 8 bases. The germline V gene has CDR1 SGHRS and CDR2 YFSETQ. The V segment lost 4 bases and the J segment 2 bases; nucleotides outside the gene matches: 8. There are 15 residues in the CDR3. CDR3 in amino acids: CASSKTGTGTYEQYF. For the CDR3, the DNA is TGCGCCAGCAGCAAAACCGGGACAGGAACCTACGAGCAGTACTTC.

This chain joins TRBV5-1 and TRBJ2-1, with 10 nucleotides matching TRBD2. This CDR3 is 14 amino acids long. Trimming cost V 2 bases and J 5 bases; bases outside gene matches: 1. Germline V lookup: CDR1 SGHRS, CDR2 YFSETQ. CDR3 in amino acids: CASSFGLADNEQFF. CDR3 nucleotide sequence: TGCGCCAGCAGCTTTGGACTAGCGGACAATGAGCAGTTCTTC. Full variable domain (rest looked up from reference TRBV5-1 and TRBJ2-1): KAGVTQTPRYLIKTRGQQVTLSCSPISGHRSVSWYQQTPGQGLQFLFEYFSETQRNKGNFPGRFSGRQFSNSRSEMNVSTLELGDSALYLCASSFGLADNEQFFGPGTRLTVL.

This sequence joins TRBV5-4 and TRBJ2-7, with D maybe TRBD1 (5 bases). The CDR3 is 14 residues long. Trimming left V 3 bases short and J 6 bases short, with 16 bases between. Germline CDR1 SGHNT, CDR2 YYREEE (reference sequence). This chain's CDR3 is CASSSKFQGSEQYF. CDR3 coding DNA: TGTGCCAGCAGCTCTAAGTTCCAGGGCTCCGAGCAGTACTTC. The variable domain in full, with the rest retrieved from reference TRBV5-4 and TRBJ2-7, is ETGVTQSPTHLIKTRGQQVTLRCSSQSGHNTVSWYQQALGQGPQFIFQYYREEENGRGNFPPRFSGLQFPNYSSELNVNALELDDSALYLCASSSKFQGSEQYFGPGTRLTVT.

The V and J genes are TRBV5-1 and TRBJ1-6, with D unclear. Trimming stripped 5 bases from V and 3 bases from J, with 9 bases between. Germline CDR1 and CDR2: SGHRS and YFSETQ. The CDR3 length is 14 residues. The CDR3 coding sequence is TGCGCCAGCAGAGTCGGTGACTATAATTCACCCCTCCACTTT. Protein: CASRVGDYNSPLHF.

This rearrangement joins TRBV24-1 to TRBJ1-5; D perhaps matches TRBD1 (5 bases). The CDR3 spans 16 residues. Per germline, CDR1 KGHDR and CDR2 SFDVKD. The V end lost 1 base, the J end lost 6 bases, and 15 bases lay between the germline ends. The CDR3 loop reads CATSDFGQGFVQPQHF. DNA for the CDR3: TGTGCCACCAGTGATTTCGGGCAGGGTTTCGTTCAGCCCCAGCATTTT.